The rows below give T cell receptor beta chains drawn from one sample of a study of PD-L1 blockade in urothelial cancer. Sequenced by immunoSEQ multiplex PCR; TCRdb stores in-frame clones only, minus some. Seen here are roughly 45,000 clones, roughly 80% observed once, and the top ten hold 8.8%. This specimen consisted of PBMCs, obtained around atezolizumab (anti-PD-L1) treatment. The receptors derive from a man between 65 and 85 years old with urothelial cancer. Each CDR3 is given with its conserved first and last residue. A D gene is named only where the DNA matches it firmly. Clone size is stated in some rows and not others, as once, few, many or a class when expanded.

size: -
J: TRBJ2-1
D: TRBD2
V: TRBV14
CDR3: CASSQDPGLAGGRYNEQFF
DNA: TGTGCCAGCAGCCAAGATCCGGGACTAGCGGGAGGTCGCTACAATGAGCAGTTCTTC

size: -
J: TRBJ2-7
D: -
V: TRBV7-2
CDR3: CASSSYYEQYF
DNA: TGTGCCAGCAGCTCGTACTACGAGCAGTACTTC

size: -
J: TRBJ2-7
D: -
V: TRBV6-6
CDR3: CASSSDTYEQYF
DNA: TGTGCCAGCAGTTCGGACACTTACGAGCAGTACTTC

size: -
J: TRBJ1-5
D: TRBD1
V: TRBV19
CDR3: CASSIGDSPLNQPQHF
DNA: TGTGCCAGTAGTATCGGGGACAGTCCTCTCAATCAGCCCCAGCATTTT

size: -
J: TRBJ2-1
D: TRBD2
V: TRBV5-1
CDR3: CASSPGLAGGREQFF
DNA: TGCGCCAGCAGCCCCGGACTAGCGGGAGGGCGTGAGCAGTTCTTC

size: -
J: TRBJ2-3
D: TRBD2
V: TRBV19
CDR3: CASSATSGKSDTQYF
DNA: TGTGCCAGTAGCGCCACTAGCGGGAAATCAGATACGCAGTATTTT

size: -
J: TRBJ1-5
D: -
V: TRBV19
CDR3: CASSGFGGSNQPQHF
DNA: TGTGCCAGTAGTGGTTTCGGAGGAAGCAATCAGCCCCAGCATTTT

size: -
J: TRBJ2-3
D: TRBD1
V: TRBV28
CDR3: CATTPTGGRTDTQYF
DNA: TGTGCCACCACGCCTACAGGGGGCCGCACAGATACGCAGTATTTT

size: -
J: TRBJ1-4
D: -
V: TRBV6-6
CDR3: CASSVDSFGKLFF
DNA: TGTGCCAGCAGTGTGGACAGCTTCGGTAAACTGTTTTTT

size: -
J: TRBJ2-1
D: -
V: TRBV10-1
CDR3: CASTEGAAGSNEQFF
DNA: TGCGCCAGCACCGAAGGTGCCGCGGGAAGCAATGAGCAGTTCTTC

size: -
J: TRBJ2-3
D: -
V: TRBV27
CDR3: CASSEIADTDTQYF
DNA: TGTGCCAGCAGCGAGATAGCGGATACAGATACGCAGTATTTT

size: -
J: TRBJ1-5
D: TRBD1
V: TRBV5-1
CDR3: CASSKTGTDQPQHF
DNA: TGCGCCAGCAGCAAGACCGGGACAGATCAGCCCCAGCATTTT

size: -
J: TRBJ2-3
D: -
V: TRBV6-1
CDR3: CASTQRTADTQYF
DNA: TGTGCCAGCACCCAGCGGACTGCAGATACGCAGTATTTT

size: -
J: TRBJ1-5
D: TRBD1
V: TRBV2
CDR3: CASSPDRGSNQPQHF
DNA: TGTGCCAGCAGCCCGGACAGGGGCAGCAATCAGCCCCAGCATTTT

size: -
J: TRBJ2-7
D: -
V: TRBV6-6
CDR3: CASSPSTGTYEQYF
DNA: TGTGCCAGCAGTCCTTCCACCGGGACCTACGAGCAGTACTTC

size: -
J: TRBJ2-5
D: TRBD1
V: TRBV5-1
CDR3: CASSPEDRGETQYF
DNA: TGCGCCAGCAGCCCAGAAGACAGGGGTGAGACCCAGTACTTC

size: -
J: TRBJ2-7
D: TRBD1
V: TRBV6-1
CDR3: CASSGGQGLALYEQYF
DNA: TGTGCCAGCAGTGGAGGACAGGGGTTGGCTTTGTACGAGCAGTACTTC

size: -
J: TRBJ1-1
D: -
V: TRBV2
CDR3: CASSGPPGTEAFF
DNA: TGTGCCAGCAGTGGTCCCCCAGGCACTGAAGCTTTCTTT

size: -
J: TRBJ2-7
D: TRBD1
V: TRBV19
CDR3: CASSFGQGRRNEQYF
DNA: TGTGCCAGTAGTTTCGGACAGGGGAGGCGCAACGAGCAGTACTTC

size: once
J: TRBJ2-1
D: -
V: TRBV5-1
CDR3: CASSLTPLGGGQFF
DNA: TGCGCCAGCAGCTTGACCCCTTTGGGGGGTGGGCAGTTCTTC

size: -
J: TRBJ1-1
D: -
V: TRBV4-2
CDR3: CASSQEGVNTEAFF
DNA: TGTGCCAGCAGCCAGGAGGGAGTGAACACTGAAGCTTTCTTT

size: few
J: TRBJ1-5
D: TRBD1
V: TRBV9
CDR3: CASSVGAGGEGQPQHF
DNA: TGTGCCAGCAGCGTAGGGGCAGGGGGCGAGGGTCAGCCCCAGCATTTT

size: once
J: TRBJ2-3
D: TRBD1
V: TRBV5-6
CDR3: CASSLPGQYTDTQYF
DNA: TGTGCCAGCAGCTTACCGGGACAGTACACAGATACGCAGTATTTT

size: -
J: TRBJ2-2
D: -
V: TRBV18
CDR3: CASSPPSSFTGELFF
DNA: TGTGCCAGCTCACCACCGAGTAGCTTTACCGGGGAGCTGTTTTTT

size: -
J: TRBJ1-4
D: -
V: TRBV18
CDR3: CASSVGQNEKLFF
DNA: TGTGCCAGCTCAGTGGGGCAGAATGAAAAACTGTTTTTT

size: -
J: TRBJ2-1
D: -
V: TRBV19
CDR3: CASSMGQSSYNEQFF
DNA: TGTGCCAGTAGTATGGGGCAGAGCTCCTACAATGAGCAGTTCTTC

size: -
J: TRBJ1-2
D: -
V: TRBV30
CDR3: CAWSVGDGYTF
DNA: TGTGCCTGGAGTGTAGGAGATGGCTACACCTTC

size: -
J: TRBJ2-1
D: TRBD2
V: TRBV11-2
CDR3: CASSWGGTSYNEQFF
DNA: TGTGCCAGCAGCTGGGGGGGGACTAGCTACAATGAGCAGTTCTTC

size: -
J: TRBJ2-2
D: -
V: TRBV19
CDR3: CASSSPADSNTGELFF
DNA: TGTGCCAGTAGTTCCCCCGCGGATTCGAACACCGGGGAGCTGTTTTTT

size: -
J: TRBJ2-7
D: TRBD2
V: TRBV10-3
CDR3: CAISEGLADLSYEQYF
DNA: TGTGCCATCAGTGAGGGGCTAGCGGATCTCTCCTACGAGCAGTACTTC

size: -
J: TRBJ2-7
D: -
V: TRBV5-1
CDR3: CASSLGQGNYEQYF
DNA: TGCGCCAGCAGCTTGGGCCAGGGGAACTACGAGCAGTACTTC

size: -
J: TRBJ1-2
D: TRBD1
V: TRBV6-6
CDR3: CASCPGQGADYGYTF
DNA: TGTGCCAGCTGTCCGGGACAGGGGGCTGACTATGGCTACACCTTC

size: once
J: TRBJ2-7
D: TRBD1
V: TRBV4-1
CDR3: CASSQEIGPRDRGPSGEQYF
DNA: TGCGCCAGCAGCCAAGAAATTGGGCCCAGGGACAGGGGTCCCTCGGGGGAGCAGTACTTC

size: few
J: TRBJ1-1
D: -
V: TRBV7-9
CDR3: CASSGEGGGWYGEAFF
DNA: TGTGCCAGCAGCGGCGAGGGAGGGGGATGGTATGGTGAAGCTTTCTTT

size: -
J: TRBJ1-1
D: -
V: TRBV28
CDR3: CASTYGGMNTEAFF
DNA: TGTGCCAGCACTTACGGCGGAATGAACACTGAAGCTTTCTTT

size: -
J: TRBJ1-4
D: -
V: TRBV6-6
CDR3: CASSSQGEKLFF
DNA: TGTGCCAGCAGTTCCCAGGGAGAAAAACTGTTTTTT

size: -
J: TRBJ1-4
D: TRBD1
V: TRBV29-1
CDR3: CSVQNSGGREKLFF
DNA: TGCAGCGTTCAAAACTCAGGGGGCCGGGAAAAACTGTTTTTT